The entry that follows covers one T cell receptor (beta chain) sequence. The CDR3 consists of 15 residues. V trimming: 2 bases; J trimming: 5 bases; junction bases outside the gene matches: 8. Germline V gene data show CDR1 as SGHDT and CDR2 as YYEEEE. This specimen belongs to a study of blood T cell repertoires in COVID-19. TCRdb's copy holds only in-frame clones and misses some; the assay was immunoSEQ multiplex PCR. The sample has 130,000 to 150,000 clones, about 85% seen once. Sequencing was done on a sample of peripheral blood. The receptor comes from a human donor in a cohort sampled during active COVID-19. The rearrangement uses TRBV5-6 and TRBJ1-1; 8 bases line up with TRBD1. CDR3 sequence reads: CASSFRQGARTEAFF. The CDR3 DNA sequence: TGTGCCAGCAGCTTTCGTCAGGGGGCCCGGACTGAAGCTTTCTTT.